This T cell receptor beta chain was recorded in a study of breast tumors, draining lymph nodes, adjacent tissues (dated by TCRdb to the mid-2010s). About the full investigation: In breast cancer patients, the study compared the TCR beta repertoires of tumor, adjacent nontumor tissue and axillary lymph nodes. In human breast cancer, the study set out to evaluate how tumor, surrounding tissue and draining lymph node repertoires relate to one another and whether T cells may move between these sites.

Results the study describes overall, beyond this receptor: The conclusion that tumor T cells originate in lymph nodes was framed as consistent with a hypothesis rather than directly demonstrated. The data were considered consistent with most tumor T cells being derived from the lymph node and subsequently expanding within tumor tissue. Tumors showed preferential V and J gene usage, and their T-cell repertoire diversity fell below that of lymph nodes yet above that of nontumor tissue. Tumor and nontumor tissue repertoires were found to be significantly more similar in luminal-like than in basal-like breast cancer.

Lymph node samples came from the axillary draining lymph nodes of breast cancer patients. According to the germline V gene, CDR1 reads KGHSH and CDR2 reads LQKENI. The germline ends are 7 bases apart after V is trimmed by 5 bases and J by 2 bases. From cysteine to phenylalanine, the CDR3 is 12 amino acids long. Just CDR3 DNA is preserved here, 36 bases in frame from base 1. This clonotype showed up many times. Its antigen specificity is not known. Per-base qualities were not stored, and no clone one base away is much larger. The sequencer was an Illumina HiSeq 2000. Multiplex PCR amplification was used to build the TCR beta chain libraries. High-throughput sequencing was used to analyze the amplified TCR beta chain products. TCRdb ran its own pipeline on the public reads, namely fastp trimming at Q25 and MiXCR clone calling, and kept in-frame beta chains. Entries are consolidated by CDR3 protein sequence, retaining the most common genes and DNA. The sample table shows about 230,000 distinct CDR3 sequences, and around 32% are seen once. The ten largest clones represent about 1.4% of the sample.

The sequenced sample was axillary lymph node tissue. This sequence originates from a female donor with breast cancer. Some clones in this sample may be carry-over from other donors' samples. Rearrangement joined TRBV18 to TRBJ2-7; no D gene is confidently identified. The encoded CDR3 is CASSDAPYEQYF. The DNA sequence is given as TGTGCCAGCTCAGATGCCCCCTACGAGCAGTACTTC.